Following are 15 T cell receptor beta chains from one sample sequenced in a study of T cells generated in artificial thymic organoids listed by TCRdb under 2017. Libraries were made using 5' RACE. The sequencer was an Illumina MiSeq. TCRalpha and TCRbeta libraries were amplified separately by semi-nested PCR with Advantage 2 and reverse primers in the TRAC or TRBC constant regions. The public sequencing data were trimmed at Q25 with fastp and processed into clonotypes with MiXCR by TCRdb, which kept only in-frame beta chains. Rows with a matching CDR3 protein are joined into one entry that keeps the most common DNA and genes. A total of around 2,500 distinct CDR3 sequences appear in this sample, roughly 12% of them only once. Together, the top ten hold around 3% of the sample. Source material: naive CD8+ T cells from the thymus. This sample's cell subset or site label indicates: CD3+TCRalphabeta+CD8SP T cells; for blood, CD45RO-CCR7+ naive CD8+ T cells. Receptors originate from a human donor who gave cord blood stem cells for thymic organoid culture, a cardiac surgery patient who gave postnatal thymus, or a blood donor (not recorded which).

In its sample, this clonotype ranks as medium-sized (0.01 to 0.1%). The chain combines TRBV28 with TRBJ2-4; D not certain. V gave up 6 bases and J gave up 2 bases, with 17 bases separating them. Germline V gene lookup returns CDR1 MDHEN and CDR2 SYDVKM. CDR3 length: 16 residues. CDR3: CASSPGRRITKNIQYF. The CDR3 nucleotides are TGTGCCAGCAGCCCTGGGCGTCGGATAACCAAAAACATTCAGTACTTC.

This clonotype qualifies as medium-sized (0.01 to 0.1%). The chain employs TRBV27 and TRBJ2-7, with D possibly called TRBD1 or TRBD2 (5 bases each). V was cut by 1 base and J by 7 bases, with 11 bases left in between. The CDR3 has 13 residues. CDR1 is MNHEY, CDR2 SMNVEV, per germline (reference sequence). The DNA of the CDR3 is TGTGCCAGCAGTTTATGGGGCACGGGGGAGCAGTACTTC. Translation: CASSLWGTGEQYF.

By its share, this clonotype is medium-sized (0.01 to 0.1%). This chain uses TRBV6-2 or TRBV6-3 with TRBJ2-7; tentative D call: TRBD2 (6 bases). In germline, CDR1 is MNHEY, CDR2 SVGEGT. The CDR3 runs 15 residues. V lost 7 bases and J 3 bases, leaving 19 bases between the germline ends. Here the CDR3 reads CASTPPGAYDYEQYF. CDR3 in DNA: TGTGCCAGCACTCCGCCGGGAGCCTACGACTACGAGCAGTACTTC.

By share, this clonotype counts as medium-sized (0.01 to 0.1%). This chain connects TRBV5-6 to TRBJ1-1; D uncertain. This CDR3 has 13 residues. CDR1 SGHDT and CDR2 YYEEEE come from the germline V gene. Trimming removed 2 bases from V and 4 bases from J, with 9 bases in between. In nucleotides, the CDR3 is TGTGCCAGCAGCTTTCTTGAGTCCACTGAAGCTTTCTTT. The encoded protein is CASSFLESTEAFF.

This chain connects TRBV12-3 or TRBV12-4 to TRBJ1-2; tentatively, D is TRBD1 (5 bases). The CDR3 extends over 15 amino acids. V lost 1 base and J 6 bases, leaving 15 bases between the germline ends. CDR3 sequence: CASSLDPYLTDGYTF. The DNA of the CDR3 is TGTGCCAGCAGTTTAGACCCCTATCTGACAGATGGCTACACCTTC.

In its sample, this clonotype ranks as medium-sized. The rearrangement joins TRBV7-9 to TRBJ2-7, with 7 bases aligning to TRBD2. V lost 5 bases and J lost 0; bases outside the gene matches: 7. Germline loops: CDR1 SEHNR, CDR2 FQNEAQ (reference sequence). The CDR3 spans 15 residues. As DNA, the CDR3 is TGTGCCAGCAGCGGTACTAGCGCCTTCTCCTACGAGCAGTACTTC. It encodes CASSGTSAFSYEQYF. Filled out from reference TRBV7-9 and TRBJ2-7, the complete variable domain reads DTGVSQNPRHKITKRGQNVTFRCDPISEHNRLYWYRQTLGQGPEFLTYFQNEAQLEKSRLLSDRFSAERPKGSFSTLEIQRTEQGDSAMYLCASSGTSAFSYEQYFGPGTRLTVT.

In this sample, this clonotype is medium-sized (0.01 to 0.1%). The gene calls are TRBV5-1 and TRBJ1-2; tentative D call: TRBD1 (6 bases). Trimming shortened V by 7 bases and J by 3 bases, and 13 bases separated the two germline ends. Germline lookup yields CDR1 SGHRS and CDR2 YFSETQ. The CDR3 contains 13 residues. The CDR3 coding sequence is TGCGCCAGCCGCAGGGGTTGGTACTATGGCTACACCTTC. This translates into CASRRGWYYGYTF.

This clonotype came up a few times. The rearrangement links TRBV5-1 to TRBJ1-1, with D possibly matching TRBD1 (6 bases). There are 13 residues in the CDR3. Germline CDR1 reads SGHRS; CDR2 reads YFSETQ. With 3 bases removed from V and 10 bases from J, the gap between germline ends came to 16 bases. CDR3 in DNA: TGCGCCAGCAGCTCTACCCGGGACAAAAGAGCTTTCTTT. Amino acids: CASSSTRDKRAFF.

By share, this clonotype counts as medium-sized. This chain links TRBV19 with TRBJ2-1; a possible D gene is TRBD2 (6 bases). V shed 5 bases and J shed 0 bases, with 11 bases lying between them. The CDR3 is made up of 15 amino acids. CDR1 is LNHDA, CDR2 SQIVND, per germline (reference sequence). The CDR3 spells CASSGGAGSYNEQFF. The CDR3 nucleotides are TGTGCCAGTAGTGGCGGAGCGGGCTCCTACAATGAGCAGTTCTTC. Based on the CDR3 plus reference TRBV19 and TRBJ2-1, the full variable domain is DGGITQSPKYLFRKEGQNVTLSCEQNLNHDAMYWYRQDPGQGLRLIYYSQIVNDFQKGDIAEGYSVSREKKESFPLTVTSAQKNPTAFYLCASSGGAGSYNEQFFGPGTRLTVL.

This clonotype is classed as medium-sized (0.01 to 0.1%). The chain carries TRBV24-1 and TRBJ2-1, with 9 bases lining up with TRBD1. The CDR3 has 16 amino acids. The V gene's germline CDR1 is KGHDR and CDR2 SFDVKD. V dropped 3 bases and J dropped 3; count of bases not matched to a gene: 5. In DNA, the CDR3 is TGTGCCACCAGTGATCACCGGGACAGGGACTACAATGAGCAGTTCTTC. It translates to CATSDHRDRDYNEQFF.

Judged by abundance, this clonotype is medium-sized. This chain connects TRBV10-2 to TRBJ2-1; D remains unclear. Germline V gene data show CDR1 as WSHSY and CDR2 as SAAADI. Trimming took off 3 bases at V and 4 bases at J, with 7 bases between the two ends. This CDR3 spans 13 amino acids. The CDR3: CASSEAGYNEQFF. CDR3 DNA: TGCGCCAGCAGTGAAGCCGGATACAATGAGCAGTTCTTC.

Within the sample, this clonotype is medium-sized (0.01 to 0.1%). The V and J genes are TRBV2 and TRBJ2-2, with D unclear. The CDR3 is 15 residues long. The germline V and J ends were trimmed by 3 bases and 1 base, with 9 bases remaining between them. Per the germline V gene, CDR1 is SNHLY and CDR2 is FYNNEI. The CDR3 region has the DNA TGTGCCAGCAGTGATCTATTAAAGAACACCGGGGAGCTGTTTTTT. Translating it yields CASSDLLKNTGELFF.

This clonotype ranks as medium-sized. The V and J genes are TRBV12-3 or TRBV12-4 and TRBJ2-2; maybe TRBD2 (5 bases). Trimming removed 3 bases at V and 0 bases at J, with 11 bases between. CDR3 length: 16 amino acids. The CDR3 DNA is TGTGCCAGCAGTTTCCCGGCTAGCCCGAACACCGGGGAGCTGTTTTTT. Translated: CASSFPASPNTGELFF.

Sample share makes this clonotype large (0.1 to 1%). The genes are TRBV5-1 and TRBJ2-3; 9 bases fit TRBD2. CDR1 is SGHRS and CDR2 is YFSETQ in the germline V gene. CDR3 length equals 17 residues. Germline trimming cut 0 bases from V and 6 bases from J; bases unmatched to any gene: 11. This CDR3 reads CASSLVPSGRYRDTQYF. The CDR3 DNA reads TGCGCCAGCAGCTTGGTCCCCAGCGGGAGGTATAGGGATACGCAGTATTTT.

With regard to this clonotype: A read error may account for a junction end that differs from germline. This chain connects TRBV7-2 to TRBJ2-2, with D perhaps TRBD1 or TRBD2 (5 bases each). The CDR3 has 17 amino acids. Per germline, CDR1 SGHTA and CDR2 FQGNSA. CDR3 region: CASSPKGGRGRTGELFF. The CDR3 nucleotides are TGTGCCAGCAGCCCTAAGGGTGGACGGGGACGGACCGGGGAGTTGTTTTTT.